This passage covers 13 T cell receptor beta chains from one sample sequenced in a study of shared T cell receptors in the human thymus (dated by TCRdb to the early 2020s). The library came from the immunoSEQ multiplex PCR assay. TCRdb took this table from immuneACCESS and kept in-frame rearrangements with V and J called. Such tables lack part of the clones; where checked against another copy, unresolved V genes explain under half of the gap, and the rest is unexplained. The sample records hundreds of thousands of clones, about four fifths of which are singletons. The leading ten clones occupy about 0.013% of the sample. The sample also formed part of further work on human thymus T cells.

The sequencing sample was made of thymocytes. All receptors come from a boy under two years old with a congenital heart defect. Donor details come from another sample of the same person, matched by shared clones.

The V gene is TRBV18, the J gene TRBJ1-2; D is unresolved. The CDR3 sequence is 15 residues long. Trimming removed 0 bases from V and 5 bases from J, with 13 bases in between. Germline lookup yields CDR1 KGHSH and CDR2 LQKENI. This chain's CDR3 is CASSPPVEGKYGYTF. The CDR3, as DNA: TGTGCCAGCTCACCACCAGTGGAGGGCAAATATGGCTACACCTTC. Variable domain in full (rest from reference TRBV18 and TRBJ1-2): NAGVMQNPRHLVRRRGQEARLRCSPMKGHSHVYWYRQLPEEGLKFMVYLQKENIIDESGMPKERFSAEFPKEGPSILRIQQVVRGDSAAYFCASSPPVEGKYGYTFGSGTRLTVV.

This clone was observed a single time. Other DNA sequences in the sample encode the same CDR3. This chain links TRBV27 with TRBJ2-1; 9 bases are shared with TRBD2. The CDR3 has 12 residues. Germline V gene data show CDR1 as MNHEY and CDR2 as SMNVEV (reference sequence). The V segment lost 6 bases and the J segment 10 bases; nucleotides outside the gene matches: 4. Written as DNA, the CDR3 is TGTGCCAGCAGACTAGCGGGTAACGAGCAGTTCTTC. It is translated as CASRLAGNEQFF.

J is TRBJ2-3 and V is TRBV11-3; 13 bases fit TRBD2. After removal of 4 bases from V and 2 bases from J, the junction contained 6 bases not matched to a gene. The germline gives CDR1 SGHNT, CDR2 YENEEA. The CDR3 spans 17 residues. The CDR3 DNA sequence: TGTGCCAGCAGCTCGACGGGGACTAGCGGGGTCACAGATACGCAGTATTTT. Its translation is CASSSTGTSGVTDTQYF.

CDR3 sequence: CASSTYPRAFF. CDR3 DNA sequence: TGTGCCAGCAGTACTTACCCTAGGGCTTTCTTT. The genes are TRBV7-9 and TRBJ1-1; D unresolved. The CDR3 extends over 11 amino acids. Germline assignment: CDR1 SEHNR and CDR2 FQNEAQ (reference sequence). Trimming shortened V by 6 bases and J by 11 bases, and 13 bases separated the two germline ends.

The chain has TRBV11-2 and TRBJ2-7; TRBD2 aligns across 8 bases. Trimming took 4 bases from V and 5 from J; bases not matched to a gene: 16. The CDR3 runs to 17 residues. Per germline, CDR1 SGHAT and CDR2 FQNNGV. The CDR3 bases are TGTGCCAGCAGCTGGACCACTAATCGGGAGGGCGGGAACGAGCAGTACTTC. Amino acids: CASSWTTNREGGNEQYF.

The genes are TRBV2 and TRBJ2-5; D gene unclear. The J call may be in error: the DNA end matches TRBJ2-7 better. Germline V gene lookup returns CDR1 SNHLY and CDR2 FYNNEI. This CDR3 spans 15 amino acids. The CDR3 loop reads CASSEALRASYEQYF. The CDR3 bases are TGTGCCAGCAGTGAAGCGCTGAGAGCCTCCTACGAGCAGTACTTC.

The chain couples TRBV6-6 to TRBJ2-2; 7 bases match TRBD2. Unmatched junction bases numbered 8, after V lost 10 bases and J lost 3 bases. This CDR3 comprises 14 residues. Germline V gene data show CDR1 as MNHNY and CDR2 as SVGAGI (reference sequence). CDR3 region: CATLGRSDTGELFF. DNA for the CDR3: TGTGCCACCCTCGGGAGGTCGGACACCGGGGAGCTGTTTTTT.

CDR3 amino acids: CASSFWAGGTGELFF. The CDR3 DNA is TGCGCCAGCAGCTTCTGGGCAGGGGGGACCGGGGAGCTGTTTTTT. The rearrangement joins TRBV5-1 to TRBJ2-2, with TRBD1 as a possible D gene (7 bases). Germline V gives CDR1 SGHRS, CDR2 YFSETQ. V was clipped by 2 bases and J by 5 bases, with 13 bases between them. The CDR3 is 15 residues long.

This clone was seen only a few times. The chain combines TRBV7-9 with TRBJ2-1, with 8 positions matching TRBD2. Germline loops: CDR1 SEHNR, CDR2 FQNEAQ (reference sequence). Trimming took 4 bases from V and 4 from J; bases not matched to a gene: 9. The CDR3 is made up of 16 amino acids. CDR3 sequence: CASSYGGSSGYNEQFF. The CDR3 DNA reads TGTGCCAGCAGCTATGGGGGATCTAGCGGGTACAATGAGCAGTTCTTC.

This clone has just a few counts. This sequence joins TRBV7-6 and TRBJ1-5; D is ambiguous. The CDR3 has 15 amino acids. Germline V lookup: CDR1 SGHVS, CDR2 FNYEAQ. V gave up 5 bases and J gave up 1 base, with 12 bases separating them. The CDR3 coding sequence is TGTGCCAGCAGCCCCGAGACTGACAGCAATCAGCCCCAGCATTTT. Its protein is CASSPETDSNQPQHF.

The J gene is TRBJ1-4, the V gene TRBV30, with D perhaps TRBD1 (6 bases). The CDR3 contains 15 residues. The V gene's germline CDR1 is GTSNPN and CDR2 SVGIG (reference sequence). Trimming removed 4 bases from V and 6 bases from J, with 18 bases in between. This CDR3 reads CAWTVPGGRDEKLFF. The CDR3 nucleotides are TGTGCCTGGACCGTCCCCGGGGGGCGGGATGAAAAACTGTTTTTT.

The chain is built from TRBV16 and TRBJ1-5, with D perhaps TRBD1 (5 bases). V lost 3 bases, J lost 7 bases, and 16 bases lay in between. CDR3 size: 15 residues. Germline CDR1 reads KGHSY; CDR2 reads FQNENV. CDR3 loop: CASSHAGNREQPQHF. The CDR3 coding sequence is TGTGCCAGCAGCCATGCAGGGAATAGAGAACAGCCCCAGCATTTT.

V is TRBV27 and J is TRBJ2-2, with 9 positions matching TRBD2. V trimming: 3 bases; J trimming: 7 bases; junction bases outside the gene matches: 15. The germline V gene has CDR1 MNHEY and CDR2 SMNVEV (reference sequence). CDR3 length: 18 amino acids. The CDR3 sequence is CASSLAGGGRADGGELFF. The CDR3 coding sequence is TGTGCCAGCAGTTTGGCGGGAGGCGGGAGGGCCGACGGCGGGGAGCTGTTTTTT.